The 19 T cell receptor beta chains below all came from one sample that was sequenced in a study of T cells in women clearing cervical HPV infection. Data came from immunoSEQ multiplex PCR; TCRdb stores just in-frame clones and leaves some out. This sample's table reports more than 25,000 clones. The source material was blood buffy coat. The source of these receptors is a woman between 18 and 70 years old with a cervical HPV16 infection that either progressed to CIN3+ or cleared (not recorded which).

Remarks on this clone: The read terminates 3 residues ahead of where the CDR3 ends, so the germline J gene completes it. The V call is TRBV5-1, the J call TRBJ2-1; 10 bases match TRBD2. The CDR3 is 15 amino acids. Germline V CDR1 and CDR2: SGHRS, YFSETQ. V shed 2 bases and J 8 bases; nucleotides not matched to a gene: 7. CDR3 DNA, as far as it was read: TGCGCCAGCAGCTTTCCTAGCGGGAGTTTCGATGAG. Translated, it gives CASSFPSGSFDE. The full CDR3 protein is CASSFPSGSFDEQFF.

To note about this clone: The read falls 3 residues short of the CDR3 end, and the missing part is taken from the germline J gene. The chain carries TRBV5-6 and TRBJ2-2, with D hard to call. Germline V gene data show CDR1 as SGHDT and CDR2 as YYEEEE. This CDR3 is built from 12 residues. Trimming left V 2 bases short and J 3 bases short, with 2 bases between. The CDR3 sequence is CASSFYTGELFF. The DNA read from the CDR3 is TGTGCCAGCAGCTTCTACACCGGGGAG.

With regard to this clone: The read halts 3 residues ahead of the CDR3 end, with the missing end drawn from the germline J gene. The V gene is TRBV20-1, the J gene TRBJ2-3; 9 bases are a match to TRBD1. Germline trimming cut 7 bases from V and 6 bases from J; bases unmatched to any gene: 14. Per germline, CDR1 DFQATT and CDR2 SNEGSKA (reference sequence). This CDR3 comprises 15 residues. CDR3 DNA, as far as it was read: TGCAGTGGAAGGCAACAGGGGGCGGTTAGGGATACG. Residues: CSGRQQGAVRDT. The entire CDR3 protein is CSGRQQGAVRDTQYF.

A remark on this clone: The read ends 3 residues early relative to the CDR3; the germline J gene fills the gap. The chain carries TRBV2 and TRBJ2-3, with 7 positions matching TRBD1. The CDR3 is 15 residues long. CDR1 SNHLY and CDR2 FYNNEI come from the germline V gene. The CDR3 protein is CASREQGISNQPQYF. Incomplete CDR3 DNA: TGTGCCAGCAGGGAACAGGGGATTAGCAATCAGCCG.

Of note for this clone: With the read ending 3 residues before the CDR3 end, the germline J gene is used to fill in that end. The rearrangement joins TRBV18 to TRBJ2-1; 12 bases agree with TRBD2. The CDR3 is made up of 15 amino acids. The V segment lost 4 bases and the J segment 6 bases; nucleotides outside the gene matches: 4. CDR1 is KGHSH, CDR2 LQKENI, per germline. CDR3 region: CASSLSSGRVNEQFF. The part of the CDR3 DNA that was read is TGTGCCAGCTCACTGTCTAGCGGGAGGGTCAATGAG.

Incomplete CDR3 DNA: TGTGCCATCAGTATTGAGGGTAGCTCCTACAATGAG. Protein product: CAISIEGSSYNE. The complete CDR3 reads CAISIEGSSYNEQFF. J is TRBJ2-1 and V is TRBV10-3, with D tentatively TRBD2 (5 bases). The read falls 3 residues short of the CDR3 end, and the missing part is taken from the germline J gene. The CDR3 totals 15 residues. V lost 5 bases to trimming and J lost 0 bases, with 11 bases between them. Germline V gives CDR1 ENHRY, CDR2 SYGVKD.

On this clone: The CDR3 is cut off 3 residues early in the read; its end comes from the germline J gene. The chain is built from TRBV20-1 and TRBJ2-3, with TRBD2 identical over 13 bases. This CDR3 has 20 residues. The V gene end was trimmed by 5 bases and the J gene end by 7 bases; junction bases not matched to a gene: 24. Germline V gene data show CDR1 as DFQATT and CDR2 as SNEGSKA (reference sequence). The CDR3 is CSAFTTSGRAVSGKGHTQYF. The part of the CDR3 DNA that was read is TGCAGTGCTTTCACCACTAGCGGGAGGGCCGTATCGGGGAAGGGACATACG.

Turning to this clone: The read gets to within 3 residues of the CDR3 end, and the germline J gene fills in the rest. The chain carries TRBV2 and TRBJ1-2, with TRBD1 matching 7 bases. V lost 3 bases and J lost 4; bases outside the gene matches: 5. Germline V gene lookup returns CDR1 SNHLY and CDR2 FYNNEI. This CDR3 region has 14 residues. CDR3 amino acids: CASSDAGTAYGYTF. The CDR3 bases that were read are TGTGCCAGCAGTGATGCCGGGACAGCCTATGGC.

As concerns this clone: The read gets to within 3 residues of the CDR3 end, and the germline J gene fills in the rest. This sequence joins TRBV5-1 and TRBJ1-2, with D perhaps matching TRBD1 (6 bases). The CDR3 contains 15 residues. The V gene's germline CDR1 is SGHRS and CDR2 YFSETQ. The sequenced CDR3 bases are TGCGCCAGCAGCTCCAATTACAGGGAGACCTACGAC. Translating it yields CASSSNYRETYD. The whole CDR3 protein is CASSSNYRETYDYTF.

A remark on this clone: The CDR3 end is not reached by the read, which stops 3 residues before it; the germline J gene fills it in. The rearrangement uses TRBV30 and TRBJ1-2; D possibly corresponds to TRBD1 (5 bases). CDR1 GTSNPN and CDR2 SVGIG come from the germline V gene (reference sequence). There are 14 residues in the CDR3. The ends were cut back, 3 bases at V and 4 bases at J, with 15 bases in the middle. The CDR3 loop reads CAWRSARGIYGYTF. The part of the CDR3 DNA that was read is TGTGCCTGGAGATCGGCAAGGGGCATCTATGGC.

Note on this clone: The CDR3 extends 3 residues past the end of the read, so its final part is completed from the germline J gene. This sequence joins TRBV9 and TRBJ2-3, with D possibly TRBD2 on 6 matching bases. Trimming cost V 2 bases and J 5 bases, with 15 bases left between them. The CDR3 runs to 15 residues. Looked up from germline, CDR1 is SGDLS and CDR2 is YYNGEE. Partial CDR3 DNA: TGTGCCAGCAGCGTTCCAGCGGGCCCCATAGATACG. Translated, it gives CASSVPAGPIDT. The whole CDR3 protein is CASSVPAGPIDTQYF.

A word on this clone: The read halts 3 residues ahead of the CDR3 end, with the missing end drawn from the germline J gene. Other DNA sequences in this specimen translate into the identical CDR3. The rearrangement joins TRBV2 to TRBJ1-3, with D possibly being TRBD1 (5 bases). Germline V lookup: CDR1 SNHLY, CDR2 FYNNEI. The length of the CDR3 is 15 residues. Trimming took off 4 bases at V and 4 bases at J, with 14 bases between the two ends. This CDR3 is CASSGGRSTGNTIYF. CDR3 bases read: TGTGCCAGCAGTGGGGGCAGGTCTACGGGAAACACC. Combining the CDR3 with reference TRBV2 and TRBJ1-3 gives the whole variable domain EPEVTQTPSHQVTQMGQEVILRCVPISNHLYFYWYRQILGQKVEFLVSFYNNEISEKSEIFDDQFSVERPDGSNFTLKIRSTKLEDSAMYFCASSGGRSTGNTIYFGEGSWLTVV.

In regard to this clone: The CDR3 end lies 3 residues beyond the end of the read and is filled in from the germline J gene. V usage is TRBV12-3 or TRBV12-4 and J usage is TRBJ2-1, with a possible D match to TRBD2 (5 bases). CDR3 length equals 15 residues. Trimming cost V 1 base and J 3 bases, with 10 bases left between them. CDR3 in amino acids: CASSLVAGFYNEQFF. CDR3 bases read: TGTGCCAGCAGTTTAGTGGCGGGCTTCTACAATGAG.

As to this clone: The read is 3 residues too short to cover the CDR3 end, so that end is filled in from the germline J gene. The genes are TRBV20-1 and TRBJ2-7; perhaps TRBD2 as D (5 bases). Trimming removed 4 bases at V and 4 bases at J, with 8 bases between. This CDR3 is 11 amino acids long. Germline V gives CDR1 DFQATT, CDR2 SNEGSKA (reference sequence). The CDR3: CSAIRGYEQYF. The CDR3 DNA, read in part, is TGCAGTGCTATCCGGGGTTACGAG.

In regard to this clone: The DNA ends 3 residues before the CDR3 does, and the rest of the CDR3 is filled in from the germline J gene. The V call is TRBV5-4, the J call TRBJ2-2; 8 bases line up with TRBD1. The CDR3 runs to 15 residues. Germline loops: CDR1 SGHNT, CDR2 YYREEE (reference sequence). The CDR3 region is CASSETGATNEKLFF. The covered CDR3 bases are TGTGCCAGCAGCGAGACAGGGGCCACTAATGAAAAG.

Concerning this clone itself: The read ends 3 residues before the CDR3 terminus; that terminus is restored from the germline J gene. The gene calls are TRBV19 and TRBJ2-2, with a weak D call TRBD2 (7 bases). Germline CDR1 LNHDA, CDR2 SQIVND (reference sequence). This CDR3 has 15 residues. The CDR3 sequence is CASLGGAALGSPLFF. The CDR3 DNA, read in part, is TGTGCCTCCTTAGGGGGGGCCGCCTTGGGTTCACCG.

About this clone itself: The CDR3 end falls 3 residues outside the read, so it is completed with the germline J gene. The chain uses TRBV6-2 or TRBV6-3 and TRBJ2-6; D is unclear. The V end was cut by 9 bases, the J end by 0 bases, with 6 bases between. Germline CDR1 is MNHEY and CDR2 is SVGEGT. The CDR3 covers 13 residues. The part of the CDR3 DNA that was read is TGTGCCAGTGCGAGCTCTGGGGCCAACGTC. Its protein is CASASSGANV. The entire CDR3 protein is CASASSGANVLTF.

With respect to this clone: The read halts 3 residues ahead of the CDR3 end, with the missing end drawn from the germline J gene. The chain couples TRBV7-9 to TRBJ1-6; possibly TRBD1 for D (5 bases). V lost 5 bases and J lost 6, with 14 bases in between. The germline V gene encodes CDR1 SEHNR and CDR2 FQNEAQ (reference sequence). CDR3 size: 15 residues. The CDR3 bases that were read are TGTGCCAGCAGCCCAGGCGGGGCTCCTAATTCACCC. This codes for CASSPGGAPNSP. The full-length CDR3 reads as CASSPGGAPNSPLHF.

Remarks on this clone: The CDR3 end lies 3 residues beyond the end of the read and is filled in from the germline J gene. The rearrangement joins TRBV12-3 or TRBV12-4 to TRBJ2-3, with TRBD2 as a possible D gene (7 bases). This CDR3 has 16 amino acids. The germline V and J ends were trimmed by 7 bases and 3 bases, with 20 bases remaining between them. The CDR3 sequence is CASNTWEGDPTDTQYF. The sequenced CDR3 bases are TGTGCCAGCAATACCTGGGAGGGGGACCCTACAGATACG.